Below are 5 T cell receptor beta chains sequenced from a single sample in a study of blood T cell repertoires in COVID-19. TCRdb's table, derived via immunoSEQ multiplex PCR, lists solely in-frame clones and lacks some. The table includes more than 250,000 clones, about 91% detected once. The specimen sequenced was PBMCs or T cells enriched from blood (not recorded which). All receptors derive from a woman in her thirties or forties with acute COVID-19.

This clone showed up just a few times. This chain's CDR3 is CASRERDRDNSPLHF. The CDR3 DNA reads as TGTGCCAGCAGAGAGCGGGACAGGGACAATTCACCCCTCCACTTT. The gene calls are TRBV6-5 and TRBJ1-6, with TRBD1 identical over 9 bases. Germline CDR1 is MNHEY and CDR2 is SVGAGI. Unmatched junction bases numbered 7, after V lost 6 bases and J lost 7 bases. CDR3 length: 15 amino acids.

V and J are TRBV7-2 and TRBJ1-1, with a tentative D call TRBD1 (6 bases). V dropped 0 bases and J dropped 1 base, with 9 bases sitting between them. This CDR3 comprises 15 residues. CDR1 and CDR2 (germline): SGHTA, FQGNSA. The CDR3 loop is CASSLAQGRNTEAFF. The CDR3 nucleotides read TGTGCCAGCAGCTTAGCGCAGGGGAGGAACACTGAAGCTTTCTTT.

The rearrangement links TRBV7-2 to TRBJ2-7; tentative D call: TRBD2 (6 bases). Germline V CDR1 and CDR2: SGHTA, FQGNSA. V shed 1 base and J shed 6 bases, with 10 bases lying between them. The CDR3 length is 13 residues. This CDR3 reads CASSLDRGGEQYV. CDR3 nucleotide sequence: TGTGCCAGCAGCTTAGACCGGGGAGGCGAGCAGTACGTC.

J is TRBJ2-3 and V is TRBV4-2, with a possible D match to TRBD2 (5 bases). V dropped 0 bases and J dropped 4 bases, with 14 bases sitting between them. The length of the CDR3 is 16 residues. CDR1 and CDR2 from the germline V gene are LGHNA and YNFKEQ. The chain's CDR3 is CASSQDRGGRADTQYF. The CDR3 DNA follows: TGTGCCAGCAGCCAAGATCGCGGAGGTAGGGCAGATACGCAGTATTTT.

The chain links TRBV9 to TRBJ1-2; D gene ambiguous. The CDR3 consists of 15 residues. Between the trimmed V and J ends, which lost 0 bases and 4 bases, there was a span of 13 bases. CDR1 SGDLS and CDR2 YYNGEE come from the germline V gene. The CDR3 loop reads CASSVEAGFSYGYTF. CDR3 DNA: TGTGCCAGCAGCGTAGAGGCGGGGTTCAGCTATGGCTACACCTTC. The full variable domain, rest sourced from reference TRBV9 and TRBJ1-2, is DSGVTQTPKHLITATGQRVTLRCSPRSGDLSVYWYQQSLDQGLQFLIQYYNGEERAKGNILERFSAQQFPDLHSELNLSSLELGDSALYFCASSVEAGFSYGYTFGSGTRLTVV.